The 29 T cell receptor beta chains below were found in one sample sequenced in a study of cytomegalovirus exposure and HLA in healthy donors. Primers for the PCR totalled 60 Vbeta and 13 Jbeta. Method: immunoSEQ multiplex PCR; TCRdb's copy keeps in-frame clones and lacks some. The sample has approximately 110,000 clones, around 80% seen once. Material: PBMCs. Receptors were obtained from a woman aged 55-75 years in good health and CMV-seropositive.

The CDR3 nucleotides are TGCGCCAGCAGCCAAGATTTTAGACAGGGCCGTAACTATGGCTACACCTTC. This codes for CASSQDFRQGRNYGYTF. V usage is TRBV4-3 and J usage is TRBJ1-2; 7 bases fit TRBD1. From germline, CDR1 is LGHNA and CDR2 YSLEER. The CDR3 runs 17 residues. With V trimmed by 0 bases and J by 1 base, 8 bases remained unmatched.

The chain recombines TRBV25-1 with TRBJ2-5; unclear D gene. The CDR3 is 14 residues long. CDR1 and CDR2 (germline): MGHDK, SYGVNS. The V end was cut by 0 bases, the J end by 1 base, with 6 bases between. The CDR3 DNA reads TGTGCCAGCAGTGAATACACAGTCCAAGAGACCCAGTACTTC. This translates into CASSEYTVQETQYF.

This rearrangement joins TRBV6-5 to TRBJ2-1; 10 bases fit TRBD2. The CDR3 covers 15 residues. The trim removed 6 bases at V and 7 bases at J, leaving 9 bases unmatched. In germline, CDR1 is MNHEY, CDR2 SVGAGI. The CDR3 sequence is CASREPGLAPNEQFF. DNA of the CDR3: TGTGCCAGCAGGGAACCGGGACTAGCGCCTAATGAGCAGTTCTTC.

This clone was counted a few times. The chain couples TRBV11-2 to TRBJ2-5, with TRBD1 matching 10 bases. The CDR3 contains 13 residues. CDR1 and CDR2 (germline): SGHAT, FQNNGV. Trimming at V came to 5 bases and at J to 5 bases, leaving 2 bases not matched to a gene. The CDR3 nucleotides are TGTGCCAGCAGCGCGGACAGGGGGGAGACCCAGTACTTC. The encoded protein is CASSADRGETQYF.

The rearrangement uses TRBV7-3 and TRBJ2-2; no clear D. Per germline, CDR1 SGHTA and CDR2 FQGTGA. Trimming pared 2 bases from V and 4 bases from J, leaving 8 bases between. CDR3 length equals 14 residues. CDR3 sequence: CASSLERSTGELFF. CDR3 coding DNA: TGTGCCAGCAGCTTAGAGAGGAGCACCGGGGAGCTGTTTTTT.

The gene calls are TRBV7-2 and TRBJ1-1; 7 positions match TRBD1. The CDR3 extends over 12 amino acids. The V gene end was trimmed by 5 bases and the J gene end by 11 bases; junction bases not matched to a gene: 8. Germline loops: CDR1 SGHTA, CDR2 FQGNSA. The CDR3 nucleotides read TGTGCCAGCAGCGAATACACAGGGGACGCTTTCTTT. It is translated as CASSEYTGDAFF. Using reference TRBV7-2 and TRBJ1-1 for the parts outside the CDR3, the full variable domain is GAGVSQSPSNKVTEKGKDVELRCDPISGHTALYWYRQSLGQGLEFLIYFQGNSAPDKSGLPSDRFSAERTGGSVSTLTIQRTQQEDSAVYLCASSEYTGDAFFGQGTRLTVV.

This chain uses TRBV5-1 with TRBJ1-1; D is possibly TRBD1 (5 bases). Germline V gene data show CDR1 as SGHRS and CDR2 as YFSETQ. V was shortened by 0 bases and J by 3 bases, with 9 bases between the two germline ends. The CDR3 has 14 amino acids. The CDR3 is CASSLGVRDTEAFF. DNA for the CDR3: TGCGCCAGCAGCTTGGGGGTCAGGGACACTGAAGCTTTCTTT.

This clone came up once. The chain couples TRBV7-9 to TRBJ2-2; D unresolved. The V gene's germline CDR1 is SEHNR and CDR2 FQNEAQ (reference sequence). CDR3 length: 12 amino acids. V gave up 5 bases and J gave up 3 bases, with 4 bases separating them. The CDR3: CASSPYTGELFF. The CDR3 DNA follows: TGTGCCAGCAGCCCGTACACCGGGGAGCTGTTTTTT.

This clone was seen a few times. The chain joins TRBV2 to TRBJ2-4; D is undetermined. The germline V gene has CDR1 SNHLY and CDR2 FYNNEI. This CDR3 comprises 12 residues. V was clipped by 4 bases and J by 11 bases, with 12 bases between them. The CDR3 region has the DNA TGTGCCAGCAGTGGCGTCGACCAGGTTCAGTACTTC. Translating gives CASSGVDQVQYF.

The chain employs TRBV2 and TRBJ1-4; 8 bases line up with TRBD1. The CDR3 loop spans 14 amino acids. Trimming took 6 bases from V and 7 from J; bases not matched to a gene: 7. CDR1 and CDR2 (germline): SNHLY, FYNNEI. The CDR3 reads CASRETGVLEKLFF. The CDR3 bases are TGTGCCAGCAGGGAGACAGGGGTCCTTGAAAAACTGTTTTTT.

The rearrangement links TRBV7-2 to TRBJ2-5; TRBD2 aligns across 9 bases. The CDR3 loop spans 18 amino acids. V dropped 4 bases and J dropped 1; count of bases not matched to a gene: 13. Germline CDR1 reads SGHTA; CDR2 reads FQGNSA. This CDR3 reads CASSSQAPRLAVQETQYF. The CDR3 DNA is TGTGCCAGCAGCTCACAAGCGCCAAGACTAGCGGTCCAAGAGACCCAGTACTTC.

V is TRBV5-1 and J is TRBJ2-5; 9 bases agree with TRBD2. The CDR3 has 14 residues. V trimming: 5 bases; J trimming: 12 bases; junction bases outside the gene matches: 14. Germline loops: CDR1 SGHRS, CDR2 YFSETQ. CDR3 amino acids: CASSVRASGTREYF. The CDR3 DNA sequence: TGCGCCAGCAGTGTGAGGGCTAGCGGGACCCGTGAGTACTTC.

V is TRBV7-2 and J is TRBJ2-1, with D perhaps TRBD1 (6 bases). CDR1 is SGHTA, CDR2 FQGNSA, per germline. Trimming took off 1 base at V and 0 bases at J, with 16 bases between the two ends. This CDR3 spans 18 amino acids. CDR3 in amino acids: CASSLVWDTKSSYNEQFF. The CDR3 DNA is TGTGCCAGCAGCTTAGTTTGGGACACCAAGAGCTCCTACAATGAGCAGTTCTTC.

V gene TRBV7-3 combines with J gene TRBJ2-2; tentative D call: TRBD2 (5 bases). This CDR3 has 14 amino acids. Per germline, CDR1 SGHTA and CDR2 FQGTGA. V was shortened by 8 bases and J by 2 bases, with 12 bases between the two germline ends. CDR3 residues: CASRQTTNTGELFF. The CDR3 DNA reads TGTGCCAGCCGCCAGACTACCAACACCGGGGAGCTGTTTTTT.

J is TRBJ2-3 and V is TRBV5-1; 10 bases match TRBD2. CDR1 SGHRS and CDR2 YFSETQ come from the germline V gene. V dropped 5 bases and J dropped 0; count of bases not matched to a gene: 6. This CDR3 spans 16 amino acids. CDR3 sequence (DNA): TGCGCCAGCAGATCCGGGACTAGCGCCAGCACAGATACGCAGTATTTT. Protein product: CASRSGTSASTDTQYF.

The V call is TRBV7-8, the J call TRBJ1-5; TRBD1 matches 7 bases. Germline assignment: CDR1 SGHVS and CDR2 FQNEAQ. The CDR3 extends over 15 amino acids. V lost 5 bases, J lost 4 bases, and 8 bases stayed unmatched. CDR3 sequence: CASSPNRGGNQPQHF. The CDR3 bases are TGTGCCAGCAGCCCGAACAGGGGAGGTAATCAGCCCCAGCATTTT.

This rearrangement joins TRBV7-6 to TRBJ2-5; 10 nucleotides line up with TRBD2. V was clipped by 6 bases and J by 3 bases; unmatched bases: 1. This CDR3 spans 13 amino acids. The germline V gene encodes CDR1 SGHVS and CDR2 FNYEAQ. Here the CDR3 DNA reads TGTGCCAGCAGGCTAGCGGGAGAAGAGACCCAGTACTTC. Protein sequence: CASRLAGEETQYF.

The rearrangement links TRBV18 to TRBJ2-1, with TRBD2 matching 15 bases. With 5 bases clipped from V and 2 bases from J, the junction kept 4 bases outside the gene matches. CDR1 and CDR2 (germline): KGHSH, LQKENI. The CDR3 covers 17 residues. The CDR3 is CASSSGLAGGTYNEQFF. CDR3 DNA: TGTGCCAGCTCATCGGGACTAGCGGGAGGAACCTACAATGAGCAGTTCTTC. Drawing the rest from reference TRBV18 and TRBJ2-1, the complete variable domain is NAGVMQNPRHLVRRRGQEARLRCSPMKGHSHVYWYRQLPEEGLKFMVYLQKENIIDESGMPKERFSAEFPKEGPSILRIQQVVRGDSAAYFCASSSGLAGGTYNEQFFGPGTRLTVL.

This clone was seen only once. The chain couples TRBV19 to TRBJ2-7; possible D gene TRBD1, 5 bases. CDR1 LNHDA and CDR2 SQIVND come from the germline V gene (reference sequence). CDR3 length: 12 residues. Trimming stripped 4 bases from V and 6 bases from J, with 10 bases between. The CDR3 region has the DNA TGTGCCAGTAGTACCTCAGGGCGCGAGCAGTACTTC. Translation: CASSTSGREQYF.

The chain is built from TRBV5-8 and TRBJ1-4, with D tentatively TRBD1 (6 bases). CDR1 is SGHTS and CDR2 is YDEGEE in the germline V gene. Deletions cut 6 bases from V and 5 bases from J, with 14 bases between. The CDR3 loop spans 14 amino acids. The CDR3 DNA is TGTGCCAGCACAGAAGGACAGAGGAATGAAAAACTGTTTTTT. Translated: CASTEGQRNEKLFF.

The gene calls are TRBV27 and TRBJ2-3, with 8 bases fitting TRBD2. Germline CDR1 is MNHEY and CDR2 is SMNVEV (reference sequence). The CDR3 loop spans 14 amino acids. V trimming: 7 bases; J trimming: 8 bases; junction bases outside the gene matches: 11. The chain's CDR3 is CASKRELAGSTQYF. The CDR3 DNA sequence: TGTGCCAGCAAACGAGAGCTAGCGGGCAGTACGCAGTATTTT.

On this clone itself: At one boundary the junction diverges from the germline segment, which might be a read error. This chain links TRBV4-3 with TRBJ2-6; the D gene is possibly TRBD1 (6 bases). Germline assignment: CDR1 LGHNA and CDR2 YSLEER. The CDR3 runs to 17 residues. CDR3 residues: CASSQGQVNGGANGLTF. The CDR3 DNA sequence: TGCGCCAGCAGCCAAGGACAGGTTAATGGTGGGGCCAACGGCCTGACTTTC.

This clone has more than one count but fewer than ten. The chain uses TRBV7-2 and TRBJ1-4; possible D gene TRBD1, 6 bases. Germline lookup yields CDR1 SGHTA and CDR2 FQGNSA. Trimming pared 4 bases from V and 4 bases from J, leaving 13 bases between. The CDR3 has 15 amino acids. In DNA, the CDR3 is TGTGCCAGCAGCTCTCAGGGGTCCCATAATGAAAAACTGTTTTTT. Encoded protein: CASSSQGSHNEKLFF.

This clone was seen a handful of times. The gene calls are TRBV5-6 and TRBJ2-7; 9 bases are a match to TRBD2. V was pared by 4 bases and J by 3 bases, with 5 bases of the junction left unmatched. The CDR3 is 14 residues long. CDR1 is SGHDT and CDR2 is YYEEEE in the germline V gene. The CDR3 nucleotides are TGTGCCAGCAGCACCGGACTAGCGAGCTACGAGCAGTACTTC. This translates into CASSTGLASYEQYF. The full variable domain, with the rest looked up from reference TRBV5-6 and TRBJ2-7, is DAGVTQSPTHLIKTRGQQVTLRCSPKSGHDTVSWYQQALGQGPQFIFQYYEEEERQRGNFPDRFSGHQFPNYSSELNVNALLLGDSALYLCASSTGLASYEQYFGPGTRLTVT.

The rearrangement joins TRBV7-9 to TRBJ2-1; 11 bases fit TRBD2. The CDR3 contains 18 residues. Germline V lookup: CDR1 SEHNR, CDR2 FQNEAQ (reference sequence). V lost 4 bases, J lost 0 bases, and 8 bases stayed unmatched. The chain's CDR3 is CASSSRGSGRGSYNEQFF. The DNA for the CDR3 is TGTGCCAGCAGCTCCCGGGGTAGCGGGAGGGGCTCCTACAATGAGCAGTTCTTC.

The chain carries TRBV5-5 and TRBJ1-1; TRBD1 might be the D (5 bases). Trimming pared 4 bases from V and 4 bases from J, leaving 14 bases between. The CDR3 consists of 14 residues. Germline lookup yields CDR1 SGHKS and CDR2 YYEKEE (reference sequence). The CDR3, as DNA: TGTGCCAGCAGCCCTGACCCAAGGGGCACTGAAGCTTTCTTT. As protein: CASSPDPRGTEAFF.

The chain uses TRBV7-3 and TRBJ2-7; TRBD2 aligns across 7 bases. This CDR3 is built from 13 residues. J gave up 5 bases and V 11 bases, and 12 bases lay outside the gene matches. The germline gives CDR1 SGHTA, CDR2 FQGTGA. The CDR3: CALTSEGADEQYF. In DNA, the CDR3 is TGTGCCCTTACTAGCGAAGGCGCCGACGAGCAGTACTTC.

This sequence joins TRBV20-1 and TRBJ1-4; a weak D match, TRBD1 (6 bases). The germline V gene has CDR1 DFQATT and CDR2 SNEGSKA (reference sequence). The CDR3 sequence is 11 residues long. Trimming removed 6 bases at V and 8 bases at J, with 10 bases between. The CDR3 sequence is CSARTVEKLFF. In DNA form, the CDR3 reads TGCAGTGCCAGGACAGTAGAAAAACTGTTTTTT.

This clone was seen only a few times. This chain links TRBV7-9 with TRBJ1-6, with TRBD1 matching 8 bases. The germline V gene encodes CDR1 SEHNR and CDR2 FQNEAQ (reference sequence). J gave up 7 bases and V 1 base, and 3 bases lay outside the gene matches. CDR3 size: 15 residues. CDR3 sequence reads: CASSLVTGDNSPLHF. CDR3 DNA: TGTGCCAGCAGCTTAGTGACAGGGGACAATTCACCCCTCCACTTT.